The 25 T cell receptor beta chains listed next were all sequenced from one sample in a study of T cell responses to AZD1222 COVID-19 vaccine. The data were produced by immunoSEQ multiplex PCR, yet TCRdb's version contains in-frame clones alone and is incomplete. The table lists about 180,000 clones, around nine tenths of them singletons. This specimen was peripheral blood, taken 28 days after the second AZD1222 dose. These receptors all come from an adult who received the AZD1222 COVID-19 vaccine.

The V call is TRBV2, the J call TRBJ2-7, with 11 bases identical to TRBD2. V lost 6 bases and J lost 6; bases outside the gene matches: 4. Germline V gives CDR1 SNHLY, CDR2 FYNNEI. CDR3 length: 13 residues. The DNA of the CDR3 is TGTGCCAGCAGATTAGCGGGAGGGCTCGAGCAGTACTTC. This translates into CASRLAGGLEQYF.

Only one count was recorded for this clone. This chain's CDR3 is CASSQSGLGDEQFF. The CDR3 DNA is TGCGCCAGCAGCCAAAGCGGGTTAGGCGATGAGCAGTTCTTC. This chain connects TRBV4-1 to TRBJ2-1; a possible D gene is TRBD2 (6 bases). V gave up 2 bases and J gave up 8 bases, with 13 bases separating them. The CDR3 runs to 14 residues. Germline CDR1 is MGHRA and CDR2 is YSYEKL.

The rearrangement uses TRBV9 and TRBJ2-3, with a weak D call TRBD2 (7 bases). Trimming shortened V by 2 bases and J by 5 bases, and 15 bases separated the two germline ends. The CDR3 spans 15 residues. Germline V CDR1 and CDR2: SGDLS, YYNGEE. The CDR3 DNA reads TGTGCCAGCAGCGTGATGGGGGGGCAGCGAGATACGCAGTATTTT. Residues: CASSVMGGQRDTQYF.

The genes are TRBV19 and TRBJ1-2; the D is unclear. Germline V gives CDR1 LNHDA, CDR2 SQIVND (reference sequence). This CDR3 comprises 13 residues. The V gene lost 8 bases and the J gene lost 8 bases, with 18 bases spanning the gap. The CDR3 nucleotides are TGTGCCAGTTCTAACCAGGCAGTCTTCGGCTACACCTTC. Residues: CASSNQAVFGYTF.

This chain uses TRBV6-1 with TRBJ1-5; unclear D gene. The CDR3 sequence is 18 residues long. Germline V CDR1 and CDR2: MNHNS, SASEGT. With 1 base removed from V and 3 bases from J, the gap between germline ends came to 19 bases. Here the CDR3 DNA reads TGTGCCAGCAGTGAAGAGCGTGGGGATGCACAGTTCAATCAGCCCCAGCATTTT. Amino acids: CASSEERGDAQFNQPQHF.

The chain has TRBV9 and TRBJ2-1; D not certain. V lost 0 bases to trimming and J lost 0 bases, with 7 bases between them. From germline, CDR1 is SGDLS and CDR2 YYNGEE. This CDR3 has 15 residues. The CDR3 sequence is CASSVVPSSYNEQFF. For the CDR3, the DNA is TGTGCCAGCAGCGTAGTCCCTAGCTCCTACAATGAGCAGTTCTTC.

This rearrangement joins TRBV9 to TRBJ1-4; possibly TRBD1 for D (5 bases). The germline V gene encodes CDR1 SGDLS and CDR2 YYNGEE. Between the trimmed V and J ends, which lost 1 base and 8 bases, there was a span of 21 bases. The CDR3 extends over 17 amino acids. CDR3 DNA: TGTGCCAGCAGCGTACGTCAGGGCCTCGAAATAGGGGAAAAACTGTTTTTT. Translation gives CASSVRQGLEIGEKLFF.

V gene TRBV18 combines with J gene TRBJ1-5; 7 bases fit TRBD1. The CDR3 is 15 residues long. Germline assignment: CDR1 KGHSH and CDR2 LQKENI. V was pared by 2 bases and J by 4 bases, with 5 bases of the junction left unmatched. CDR3 bases: TGTGCCAGCTCACCAACGGGACAGTTTAATCAGCCCCAGCATTTT. This sequence encodes CASSPTGQFNQPQHF. The whole variable domain, filled in from reference TRBV18 and TRBJ1-5, reads NAGVMQNPRHLVRRRGQEARLRCSPMKGHSHVYWYRQLPEEGLKFMVYLQKENIIDESGMPKERFSAEFPKEGPSILRIQQVVRGDSAAYFCASSPTGQFNQPQHFGDGTRLSIL.

The chain links TRBV5-1 to TRBJ2-3; 11 positions match TRBD2. CDR1 SGHRS and CDR2 YFSETQ come from the germline V gene. Losses at the gene ends were 0 bases for V and 2 bases for J; bases not matched to a gene: 5. CDR3 length: 17 amino acids. The CDR3 is CASSLELAGGPTDTQYF. The CDR3 DNA reads TGCGCCAGCAGCTTGGAGCTAGCGGGGGGCCCCACAGATACGCAGTATTTT. The full variable domain, with the rest looked up from reference TRBV5-1 and TRBJ2-3, is KAGVTQTPRYLIKTRGQQVTLSCSPISGHRSVSWYQQTPGQGLQFLFEYFSETQRNKGNFPGRFSGRQFSNSRSEMNVSTLELGDSALYLCASSLELAGGPTDTQYFGPGTRLTVL.

This chain connects TRBV27 to TRBJ1-3; D uncertain. Between the trimmed V and J ends, which lost 2 bases and 2 bases, there was a span of 7 bases. This CDR3 has 14 residues. Germline V gene lookup returns CDR1 MNHEY and CDR2 SMNVEV (reference sequence). The CDR3 sequence is CASSLQETGNTIYF. The CDR3 DNA reads as TGTGCCAGCAGTTTACAGGAAACTGGAAACACCATATATTTT.

This rearrangement joins TRBV19 to TRBJ2-6; tentative D call: TRBD1 (5 bases). CDR3 length equals 14 residues. The germline CDR1 and CDR2 sequences are LNHDA and SQIVND (reference sequence). V shed 4 bases and J shed 4 bases, with 8 bases lying between them. The CDR3 loop reads CASSTGYGANVLTF. The DNA of the CDR3 is TGTGCCAGTAGTACAGGGTACGGGGCCAACGTCCTGACTTTC.

The genes are TRBV3-1 (or the pseudogene TRBV3-2) and TRBJ2-7; 8 nucleotides line up with TRBD2. Per germline, CDR1 LGHDT and CDR2 YNNKEL (reference sequence). V shed 5 bases, J shed 6 bases, and the junction held 9 bases outside the gene matches. There are 14 residues in the CDR3. Here the CDR3 DNA reads TGTGCCAGCAGCGGAAGCGGGAGAACTGGCGAGCAGTACTTC. It encodes CASSGSGRTGEQYF.

The CDR3 region has the DNA TGTGCCAGCAGTTTATTCCACCGCGTCGATACGCAGTATTTT. As protein: CASSLFHRVDTQYF. This chain links TRBV27 with TRBJ2-3; no clear D. This CDR3 spans 14 amino acids. Germline CDR1 and CDR2: MNHEY and SMNVEV (reference sequence). The V and J ends lost 1 base and 6 bases respectively, with 11 bases between them.

V usage is TRBV15 and J usage is TRBJ1-4; 8 bases align to TRBD1. The CDR3 length is 14 residues. Trimming removed 6 bases from V and 3 bases from J; junction bases left unmatched: 3. Per germline, CDR1 LNHNV and CDR2 YYDKDF (reference sequence). CDR3 sequence: CATRMDRANEKLFF. DNA for the CDR3: TGTGCCACCAGGATGGACAGGGCTAATGAAAAACTGTTTTTT.

This chain connects TRBV27 to TRBJ2-1; 9 nucleotides line up with TRBD2. Per the germline V gene, CDR1 is MNHEY and CDR2 is SMNVEV (reference sequence). The junction had 8 bases not matched to a gene; V was cut back by 3 bases and J by 8 bases. This CDR3 comprises 15 residues. The CDR3 nucleotides read TGTGCCAGCAGTTTCACAGCGGGGGGTTCGGATGAGCAGTTCTTC. Its protein product is CASSFTAGGSDEQFF.

The chain carries TRBV18 and TRBJ2-7; D ambiguous. The CDR3 has 12 residues. Germline CDR1 is KGHSH and CDR2 is LQKENI. Trimming removed 3 bases at V and 3 bases at J, with 6 bases between. The CDR3 region has the DNA TGTGCCAGCTCACCCCCGGGCTACGAGCAGTACTTC. This sequence encodes CASSPPGYEQYF.

A single count supports this clone. The chain links TRBV19 to TRBJ2-7; D gene uncertain. V was clipped by 5 bases and J by 2 bases, with 10 bases between them. The CDR3 runs 13 residues. Germline assignment: CDR1 LNHDA and CDR2 SQIVND (reference sequence). The CDR3 here is CASSFQAPYEQYF. CDR3 bases: TGTGCCAGTAGTTTCCAGGCCCCCTACGAGCAGTACTTC.

About this clone itself: Germline is not matched at one junction end, which may reflect a read error. The chain uses TRBV6-1 and TRBJ2-7; weak D call: TRBD2 (7 bases). The CDR3 runs 11 residues. The germline V gene has CDR1 MNHNS and CDR2 SASEGT. In DNA form, the CDR3 reads TGTGCCAGCAGTGAAAGGGCGGGGGCCGTTTTC. Encoded protein: CASSERAGAVF.

The chain joins TRBV30 to TRBJ1-6, with D perhaps matching TRBD1 (6 bases). The V gene lost 3 bases and the J gene lost 9 bases, with 18 bases spanning the gap. Germline V gene data show CDR1 as GTSNPN and CDR2 as SVGIG (reference sequence). The CDR3 contains 15 residues. CDR3 protein: CAWRQRGGRGSPLHF. The DNA of the CDR3 is TGTGCCTGGAGGCAACGGGGGGGGCGCGGTTCACCCCTCCACTTT. The complete variable domain, with remaining parts taken from reference TRBV30 and TRBJ1-6, reads SQTIHQWPATLVQPVGSPLSLECTVEGTSNPNLYWYRQAAGRGLQLLFYSVGIGQISSEVPQNLSASRPQDRQFILSSKKLLLSDSGFYLCAWRQRGGRGSPLHFGNGTRLTVT.

The rearrangement uses TRBV15 and TRBJ2-7; TRBD1 matches at 11 bases. This CDR3 spans 14 amino acids. V shed 5 bases and J 6 bases; nucleotides not matched to a gene: 6. Looked up from germline, CDR1 is LNHNV and CDR2 is YYDKDF (reference sequence). In DNA, the CDR3 is TGTGCCACCAGCGTGGACAGGGGGCACGGCGAGCAGTACTTC. This translates into CATSVDRGHGEQYF.

The chain couples TRBV19 to TRBJ2-2; TRBD1 agrees at 10 bases. The CDR3 length is 13 residues. Germline-derived CDR1 and CDR2 are LNHDA and SQIVND (reference sequence). Trimming at V came to 11 bases and at J to 5 bases, leaving 5 bases not matched to a gene. DNA of the CDR3: TGTGCCGCCGACAGGGGGCGGACCGGGGAGCTGTTTTTT. Protein: CAADRGRTGELFF.

The chain joins TRBV6-2 or TRBV6-3 to TRBJ1-5; maybe TRBD1 (5 bases). There are 14 residues in the CDR3. The V end was cut by 0 bases, the J end by 4 bases, with 7 bases between. Germline assignment: CDR1 MNHEY and CDR2 SVGEGT. The CDR3 spells CASSYSGGNQPQHF. CDR3 DNA: TGTGCCAGCAGTTACTCTGGGGGGAATCAGCCCCAGCATTTT.

The chain recombines TRBV7-9 with TRBJ1-5, with TRBD1 matching 9 bases. CDR1 is SEHNR, CDR2 FQNEAQ, per germline (reference sequence). With V trimmed by 1 base and J by 1 base, 2 bases remained unmatched. The CDR3 sequence is 16 residues long. The CDR3 spells CASSLGGTGSNQPQHF. CDR3 DNA: TGTGCCAGCAGCTTAGGAGGGACAGGGAGCAATCAGCCCCAGCATTTT.

The chain couples TRBV7-6 to TRBJ1-6; the match to TRBD1 covers 10 bases. J gave up 8 bases and V 2 bases, and 3 bases lay outside the gene matches. This CDR3 comprises 15 residues. Germline V gives CDR1 SGHVS, CDR2 FNYEAQ. The CDR3 DNA follows: TGTGCCAGCAGCTTAAGGGACAGGGGTGATTCACCCCTCCACTTT. It is translated as CASSLRDRGDSPLHF.

This clone has just one count. The J gene is TRBJ2-7, the V gene TRBV10-3; no reliable D call. V was pared by 2 bases and J by 8 bases, with 7 bases between. CDR1 is ENHRY, CDR2 SYGVKD, per germline. The CDR3 sequence is 11 residues long. The CDR3: CAISERSQQYF. The CDR3 coding sequence is TGTGCCATCAGTGAGCGTTCGCAGCAGTACTTC.